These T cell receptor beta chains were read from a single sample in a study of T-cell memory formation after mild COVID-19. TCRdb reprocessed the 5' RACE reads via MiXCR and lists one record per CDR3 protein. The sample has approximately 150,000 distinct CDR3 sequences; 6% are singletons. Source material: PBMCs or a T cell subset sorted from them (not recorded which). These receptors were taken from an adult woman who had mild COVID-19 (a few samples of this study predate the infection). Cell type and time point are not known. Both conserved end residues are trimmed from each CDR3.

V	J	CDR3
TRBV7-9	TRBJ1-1	ASSLGNSATEAF
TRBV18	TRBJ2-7	ASSSLAQEQY
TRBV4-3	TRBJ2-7	ASSRAIPGQGAYEQY
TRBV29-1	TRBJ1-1	SVEQGRGFGEAF
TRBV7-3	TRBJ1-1	ASSQGPNTEAF
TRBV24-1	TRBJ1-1	ATKGQGEGTEAF
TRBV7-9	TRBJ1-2	ASSLTTGPARGYT
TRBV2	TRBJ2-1	ASSVFKSGEQF
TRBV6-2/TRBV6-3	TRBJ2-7	ASSYSPSGLTYEQY
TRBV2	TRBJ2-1	ASSKGLAGGYNEQF
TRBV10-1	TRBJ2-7	ASSVGQGDLSSYEQY
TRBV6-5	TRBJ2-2	ASRPPGQNTGELF
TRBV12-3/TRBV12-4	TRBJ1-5	ASSLAGAAQPQH
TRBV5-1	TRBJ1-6	ASSSAGSGDSPLH
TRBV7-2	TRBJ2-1	ASSLAGTSMLDEQF
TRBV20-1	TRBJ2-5	SAGTSPDGGTQY
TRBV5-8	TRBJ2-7	ASSLASEQY
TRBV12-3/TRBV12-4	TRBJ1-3	ASSFEGGMGNTIY
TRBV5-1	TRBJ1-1	ASSRAGFVEAF
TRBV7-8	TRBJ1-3	ASNSMGRGAGNTIY
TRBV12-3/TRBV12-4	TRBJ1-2	ASSLGGQGGTLAGYT
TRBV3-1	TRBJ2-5	ASSQGLASYQETQY
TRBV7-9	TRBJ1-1	ASSLAGRGDEAF
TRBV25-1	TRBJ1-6	ASSGGGRIGALH
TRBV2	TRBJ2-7	ASGEQGGGSYEQY
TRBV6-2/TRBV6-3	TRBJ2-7	ASRQPSGNEQY
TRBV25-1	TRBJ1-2	ATKGMRDYGYT
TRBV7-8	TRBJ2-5	ASTSGQIQETQY
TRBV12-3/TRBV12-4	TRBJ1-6	ASSLRNSPLH
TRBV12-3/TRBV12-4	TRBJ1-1	ASSLTGTGAAEAF
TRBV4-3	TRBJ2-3	ASSQELWSRTDTQY
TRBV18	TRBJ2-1	ASSPPSNLNNEQF
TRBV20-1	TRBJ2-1	SALPPGDEQF
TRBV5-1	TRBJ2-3	ASSSEVSNTQY